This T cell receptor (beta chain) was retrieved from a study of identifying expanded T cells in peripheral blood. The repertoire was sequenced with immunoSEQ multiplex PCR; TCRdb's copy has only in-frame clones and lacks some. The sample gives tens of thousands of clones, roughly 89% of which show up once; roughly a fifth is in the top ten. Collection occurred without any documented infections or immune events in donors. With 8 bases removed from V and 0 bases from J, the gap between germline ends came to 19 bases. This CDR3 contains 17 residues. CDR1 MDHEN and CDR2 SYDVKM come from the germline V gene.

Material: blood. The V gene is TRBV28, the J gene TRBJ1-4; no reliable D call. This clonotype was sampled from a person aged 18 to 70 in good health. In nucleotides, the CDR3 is TGTGCCAGCTCGACGCCCGATTACGGTGCAACTAATGAAAAACTGTTTTTT. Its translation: CASSTPDYGATNEKLFF.